This passage covers 31 T cell receptor beta chains from one sample sequenced in a study of early stage breast cancer tumors. Profiling relied on immunoSEQ multiplex PCR, and the TCRdb table lists in-frame clones only, not all of them. The sample includes several thousand clones, 60% to 65% seen only once; the top ten take approximately 25%. Sequenced: breast tumor tissue. The receptors come from a person in their fifties with breast cancer.

This clone showed up just once. This chain connects TRBV9 to TRBJ2-7; 7 nucleotides agree with TRBD2. The CDR3 is made up of 14 amino acids. The V gene end was trimmed by 4 bases and the J gene end by 2 bases; junction bases not matched to a gene: 6. CDR1 is SGDLS, CDR2 YYNGEE, per germline. The CDR3: CASSPRTRTYEQYF. DNA for the CDR3: TGTGCCAGCAGCCCTCGGACTAGGACCTACGAGCAGTACTTC.

Details on this clone: This likely reflects a read error, since a far larger clone is one base away. Other DNA sequences in this sample translate to the same CDR3. This chain links TRBV11-2 with TRBJ1-2; 8 nucleotides align to TRBD1. The germline V gene encodes CDR1 SGHAT and CDR2 FQNNGV. The V segment lost 5 bases and the J segment 4 bases; nucleotides outside the gene matches: 12. CDR3 length: 16 residues. The CDR3 coding sequence is TGTGCCAGCAGCCAATCTCGGACAGGGCGACCCTATGGCTACACCTTC. It translates to CASSQSRTGRPYGYTF. Filled out from reference TRBV11-2 and TRBJ1-2, the complete variable domain reads EAGVAQSPRYKIIEKRQSVAFWCNPISGHATLYWYQQILGQGPKLLIQFQNNGVVDDSQLPKDRFSAERLKGVDSTLKIQPAKLEDSAVYLCASSQSRTGRPYGYTFGSGTRLTVV.

The rearrangement links TRBV7-2 to TRBJ1-2, with no clear D. The germline gives CDR1 SGHTA, CDR2 FQGNSA. The V end lost 1 base, the J end lost 2 bases, and 11 bases lay between the germline ends. CDR3 length: 15 amino acids. CDR3 in amino acids: CASSLVVSNNYGYTF. In nucleotides, the CDR3 is TGTGCCAGCAGCTTAGTAGTATCCAACAACTATGGCTACACCTTC.

V and J are TRBV5-1 and TRBJ2-1, with D hard to call. The CDR3 spans 11 residues. V was pared by 4 bases and J by 8 bases, with 7 bases between. Germline values: CDR1 SGHRS, CDR2 YFSETQ. The CDR3 is CASSLRHEQFF. DNA of the CDR3: TGCGCCAGCAGCCTACGGCATGAGCAGTTCTTC.

This chain joins TRBV2 and TRBJ2-2, with D hard to call. Germline V gene lookup returns CDR1 SNHLY and CDR2 FYNNEI. The CDR3 has 15 amino acids. V lost 4 bases and J lost 0, with 9 bases in between. Written as DNA, the CDR3 is TGTGCCAGCAGTGCGGACGGAACGAACACCGGGGAGCTGTTTTTT. Protein product: CASSADGTNTGELFF. Together with reference TRBV2 and TRBJ2-2, the CDR3 gives the full variable domain: EPEVTQTPSHQVTQMGQEVILRCVPISNHLYFYWYRQILGQKVEFLVSFYNNEISEKSEIFDDQFSVERPDGSNFTLKIRSTKLEDSAMYFCASSADGTNTGELFFGEGSRLTVL.

The chain joins TRBV7-2 to TRBJ2-3; possible D gene TRBD2, 5 bases. Between the trimmed V and J ends, which lost 5 bases and 2 bases, there was a span of 14 bases. This CDR3 has 15 residues. Per germline, CDR1 SGHTA and CDR2 FQGNSA. In DNA, the CDR3 is TGTGCCAGCAGCCCAACTCGGGGAAACACAGATACGCAGTATTTT. This codes for CASSPTRGNTDTQYF. Looking up the rest from reference TRBV7-2 and TRBJ2-3 gives the full variable domain: GAGVSQSPSNKVTEKGKDVELRCDPISGHTALYWYRQSLGQGLEFLIYFQGNSAPDKSGLPSDRFSAERTGGSVSTLTIQRTQQEDSAVYLCASSPTRGNTDTQYFGPGTRLTVL.

The chain joins TRBV7-8 to TRBJ2-7; 8 positions match TRBD2. Germline V lookup: CDR1 SGHVS, CDR2 FQNEAQ. There are 15 residues in the CDR3. V shed 5 bases and J 6 bases; nucleotides not matched to a gene: 12. CDR3 residues: CASSQQSGSSSEQYF. For the CDR3, the DNA is TGTGCCAGCAGCCAACAGAGCGGGAGTAGCTCCGAGCAGTACTTC.

This chain uses TRBV30 with TRBJ2-1, with D unclear. Germline-derived CDR1 and CDR2 are GTSNPN and SVGIG (reference sequence). V gave up 0 bases and J gave up 5 bases, with 5 bases separating them. The CDR3 is made up of 12 amino acids. CDR3 in amino acids: CAWSVVHNEQFF. CDR3 DNA sequence: TGTGCCTGGAGTGTCGTGCACAATGAGCAGTTCTTC.

Only a few counts were recorded for this clone. The chain combines TRBV9 with TRBJ2-2, with TRBD2 identical over 8 bases. Germline trimming cut 0 bases from V and 0 bases from J; bases unmatched to any gene: 4. Germline CDR1 and CDR2: SGDLS and YYNGEE. The CDR3 is made up of 17 amino acids. CDR3 region: CASSVAPGLANTGELFF. The CDR3 nucleotides read TGTGCCAGCAGCGTAGCCCCGGGACTAGCGAACACCGGGGAGCTGTTTTTT.

The V and J genes are TRBV27 and TRBJ1-4, with no clear D. The CDR3 loop spans 13 amino acids. Trimming stripped 3 bases from V and 14 bases from J, with 16 bases between. CDR1 MNHEY and CDR2 SMNVEV come from the germline V gene (reference sequence). CDR3 sequence (DNA): TGTGCCAGCAGTTTGATGCCGGGAGCCCGGCTGTTTTTT. It is translated as CASSLMPGARLFF.

The chain's CDR3 is CASSLLGSTSTDTQYF. The CDR3 bases are TGCGCCAGCAGCCTTTTGGGGTCGACTAGCACAGATACGCAGTATTTT. This rearrangement joins TRBV4-3 to TRBJ2-3; D not certain. Germline CDR1 and CDR2: LGHNA and YSLEER. There are 16 residues in the CDR3. V was pared by 4 bases and J by 0 bases, with 14 bases between.

This clone is large in the sample. V is TRBV18 and J is TRBJ1-1; the match to TRBD1 covers 10 bases. This CDR3 has 17 residues. J lost 2 bases, V lost 2 bases, and 8 bases had no gene match. The germline V gene has CDR1 KGHSH and CDR2 LQKENI. CDR3 DNA: TGTGCCAGCTCACCAAGGGACAGGGGATGGTTTAACACTGAAGCTTTCTTT. Its translation: CASSPRDRGWFNTEAFF.

In its sample, this clone was seen a few times. One end of the junction varies from germline; a read error may be responsible. The rearrangement links TRBV7-2 to TRBJ2-7; D is uncertain. The CDR3 is made up of 12 amino acids. Germline CDR1 and CDR2: SGHTA and FQGNSA. CDR3: CASRDDLGIMNF. The DNA of the CDR3 is TGTGCCAGCAGAGACGACTTAGGCATAATGAACTTC.

The chain employs TRBV7-2 and TRBJ2-1, with 12 bases that match TRBD2. Unmatched junction bases numbered 6, after V lost 3 bases and J lost 0 bases. This CDR3 has 18 residues. CDR1 is SGHTA, CDR2 FQGNSA, per germline. CDR3: CASSLPSGRVSSYNEQFF. The DNA for the CDR3 is TGTGCCAGCAGCTTGCCTAGCGGGAGGGTTAGCTCCTACAATGAGCAGTTCTTC.

The J gene is TRBJ1-2, the V gene TRBV7-2; 7 nucleotides line up with TRBD1. This CDR3 is built from 11 residues. CDR1 and CDR2 (germline): SGHTA, FQGNSA. Trimming took 6 bases from V and 13 from J; bases not matched to a gene: 8. The DNA for the CDR3 is TGTGCCAGCAGTAACGACAGGGATCGCACCTTC. Translation: CASSNDRDRTF.

The J gene is TRBJ1-4, the V gene TRBV4-1; D is unresolved. The V end was cut by 1 base, the J end by 8 bases, with 11 bases between. Germline values: CDR1 MGHRA, CDR2 YSYEKL. This CDR3 has 14 residues. The CDR3 protein is CASSQGKGDEKLFF. The CDR3 DNA follows: TGCGCCAGCAGCCAAGGAAAGGGTGACGAAAAACTGTTTTTT.

This chain links TRBV14 with TRBJ1-2; 7 nucleotides match TRBD1. CDR1 is SGHDN and CDR2 is FVKESK in the germline V gene. The CDR3 sequence is 17 residues long. V lost 6 bases to trimming and J lost 2 bases; unmatched junction nucleotides: 15. The CDR3 loop is CASRGTTGTVLNYGYTF. The CDR3 nucleotides read TGTGCCAGCAGGGGAACCACCGGGACAGTGCTAAACTATGGCTACACCTTC.

The V gene is TRBV19, the J gene TRBJ1-5; D call uncertain. V shed 7 bases and J shed 6 bases, with 13 bases lying between them. Germline lookup yields CDR1 LNHDA and CDR2 SQIVND (reference sequence). The CDR3 length is 13 residues. The CDR3 loop reads CASNIGKAQPQHF. In DNA, the CDR3 is TGTGCCAGTAATATCGGGAAGGCTCAGCCCCAGCATTTT.

The V call is TRBV5-6, the J call TRBJ1-1; D uncertain. The V and J ends lost 6 bases and 0 bases respectively, with 6 bases between them. CDR1 and CDR2 from the germline V gene are SGHDT and YYEEEE. This CDR3 comprises 12 residues. Here the CDR3 reads CASNVLNTEAFF. CDR3 nucleotide sequence: TGTGCCAGCAACGTCTTGAACACTGAAGCTTTCTTT. Using reference TRBV5-6 and TRBJ1-1 for the parts outside the CDR3, the full variable domain is DAGVTQSPTHLIKTRGQQVTLRCSPKSGHDTVSWYQQALGQGPQFIFQYYEEEERQRGNFPDRFSGHQFPNYSSELNVNALLLGDSALYLCASNVLNTEAFFGQGTRLTVV.

This clone was observed a handful of times. For the CDR3, the DNA is TGTGCCAGCAGCGTAAACGTTGTCAACAATGAGCAGTTCTTC. Translation: CASSVNVVNNEQFF. The chain links TRBV9 to TRBJ2-1; no reliable D call. CDR1 is SGDLS, CDR2 YYNGEE, per germline. This CDR3 contains 14 residues. V lost 1 base and J 5 bases, leaving 10 bases between the germline ends.

This clone showed up just a few times. The rearrangement links TRBV4-3 to TRBJ2-1; 11 bases align to TRBD2. There are 17 residues in the CDR3. With 0 bases clipped from V and 7 bases from J, the junction kept 8 bases outside the gene matches. Germline CDR1 and CDR2: LGHNA and YSLEER. CDR3: CASSQDPLAGAENEQFF. The CDR3 DNA reads TGCGCCAGCAGCCAAGACCCACTAGCGGGAGCGGAAAATGAGCAGTTCTTC.

This clone occurred once. The chain links TRBV29-1 to TRBJ2-5; 8 nucleotides align to TRBD2. Per the germline V gene, CDR1 is SQVTM and CDR2 is ANQGSEA. The CDR3 covers 15 residues. J was trimmed by 5 bases and V by 7 bases; bases with no gene match: 15. CDR3 nucleotide sequence: TGCAGCGCCCCAAAGGGGGTAGCGGGAATGGAGACCCAGTACTTC. It specifies CSAPKGVAGMETQYF.

The chain couples TRBV27 to TRBJ2-3, with 8 bases that match TRBD1. This CDR3 has 15 residues. The V gene's germline CDR1 is MNHEY and CDR2 SMNVEV (reference sequence). Germline trimming cut 6 bases from V and 2 bases from J; bases unmatched to any gene: 7. The DNA for the CDR3 is TGTGCCAGCAGGAGGGGCAGGGGGCCCACAGATACGCAGTATTTT. Its translation is CASRRGRGPTDTQYF.

As to this clone: One junction end does not reproduce the germline sequence, and a read error may be involved. J is TRBJ1-1 and V is TRBV7-2; 9 positions match TRBD1. Germline V gene lookup returns CDR1 SGHTA and CDR2 FQGNSA. This CDR3 has 12 residues. The CDR3 DNA is TGTGCCAGCAGCAGTCAACAGGGGGCGCAAGCCTTT. Translated, it gives CASSSQQGAQAF.

The chain links TRBV14 to TRBJ1-6, with a tentative D call TRBD1 (6 bases). Germline CDR1 and CDR2: SGHDN and FVKESK. The CDR3 sequence is 15 residues long. Trimming removed 4 bases at V and 9 bases at J, with 16 bases between. This chain's CDR3 is CASSPLGGARSPLHF. The CDR3 DNA is TGTGCCAGCAGCCCCCTCGGGGGGGCCCGTTCACCCCTCCACTTT. Full variable domain (rest looked up from reference TRBV14 and TRBJ1-6): EAGVTQFPSHSVIEKGQTVTLRCDPISGHDNLYWYRRVMGKEIKFLLHFVKESKQDESGMPNNRFLAERTGGTYSTLKVQPAELEDSGVYFCASSPLGGARSPLHFGNGTRLTVT.

The V call is TRBV29-1, the J call TRBJ2-1, with 7 positions matching TRBD2. Looked up from germline, CDR1 is SQVTM and CDR2 is ANQGSEA. V lost 6 bases and J lost 2; bases outside the gene matches: 7. The CDR3 contains 14 residues. The CDR3 DNA sequence: TGCAGCGTCCGAGTGGGAGGGGCCTACAATGAGCAGTTCTTC. Amino acid sequence: CSVRVGGAYNEQFF.

As to this clone: The sample holds other DNA sequences that translate to the same CDR3. The chain employs TRBV14 and TRBJ2-7; no definite D call. The V gene's germline CDR1 is SGHDN and CDR2 FVKESK. This CDR3 is built from 11 residues. Between the trimmed V and J ends, which lost 4 bases and 2 bases, there was a span of 3 bases. In nucleotides, the CDR3 is TGTGCCAGCAGCCTTACCTACGAGCAGTACTTC. Translated, it gives CASSLTYEQYF.

This chain joins TRBV5-6 and TRBJ2-3; maybe TRBD2 (5 bases). The CDR3 consists of 15 residues. From germline, CDR1 is SGHDT and CDR2 YYEEEE. Trimming took off 4 bases at V and 7 bases at J, with 19 bases between the two ends. CDR3 residues: CASSRTAGGLNTQYF. The CDR3 DNA sequence: TGTGCCAGCAGCCGGACCGCTGGCGGGTTGAATACGCAGTATTTT.

This sequence joins TRBV7-2 and TRBJ1-2; 12 bases fit TRBD1. The CDR3 sequence is 16 residues long. Per the germline V gene, CDR1 is SGHTA and CDR2 is FQGNSA. V was clipped by 1 base and J by 8 bases; unmatched bases: 8. In DNA form, the CDR3 reads TGTGCCAGCAGCTTAGGGGGACAGGGGGCTCTTTACGGCTACACCTTC. As protein: CASSLGGQGALYGYTF.

A few counts support this clone. The V and J genes are TRBV7-9 and TRBJ2-7, with D possibly being TRBD2 (5 bases). The V end lost 5 bases, the J end lost 3 bases, and 20 bases lay between the germline ends. This CDR3 is 16 amino acids long. Germline V gene data show CDR1 as SEHNR and CDR2 as FQNEAQ (reference sequence). The CDR3 region has the DNA TGTGCCAGCAGCCCCCTTTCTCTAGCTGGAAGCTACGAGCAGTACTTC. It codes for CASSPLSLAGSYEQYF.

The chain couples TRBV5-4 to TRBJ2-7, with 7 bases fitting TRBD2. V was clipped by 7 bases and J by 4 bases; unmatched bases: 5. This CDR3 has 12 residues. CDR1 is SGHNT, CDR2 YYREEE, per germline (reference sequence). CDR3: CASSREDYEQYF. CDR3 DNA: TGTGCCAGCTCTCGGGAGGATTACGAGCAGTACTTC.